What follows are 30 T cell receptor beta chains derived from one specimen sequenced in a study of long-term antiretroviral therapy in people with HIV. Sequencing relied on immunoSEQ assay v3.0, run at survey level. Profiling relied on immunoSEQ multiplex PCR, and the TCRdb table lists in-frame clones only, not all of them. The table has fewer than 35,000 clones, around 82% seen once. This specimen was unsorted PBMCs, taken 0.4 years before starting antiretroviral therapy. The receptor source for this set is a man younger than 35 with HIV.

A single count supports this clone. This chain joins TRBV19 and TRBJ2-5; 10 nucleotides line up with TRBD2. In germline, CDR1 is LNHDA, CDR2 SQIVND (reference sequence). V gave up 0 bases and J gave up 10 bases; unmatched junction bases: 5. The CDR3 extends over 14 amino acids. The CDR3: CASSIDASGSNQYF. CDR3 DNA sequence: TGTGCCAGTAGTATAGACGCTAGCGGGAGCAACCAGTACTTC.

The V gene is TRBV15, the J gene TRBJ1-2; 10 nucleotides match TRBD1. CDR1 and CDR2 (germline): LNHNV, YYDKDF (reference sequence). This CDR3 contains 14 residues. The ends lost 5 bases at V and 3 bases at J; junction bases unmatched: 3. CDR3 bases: TGTGCCACCAGCCGGGACAGGGGTTACTATGGCTACACCTTC. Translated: CATSRDRGYYGYTF. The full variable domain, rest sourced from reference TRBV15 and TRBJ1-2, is DAMVIQNPRYQVTQFGKPVTLSCSQTLNHNVMYWYQQKSSQAPKLLFHYYDKDFNNEADTPDNFQSRRPNTSFCFLDIRSPGLGDTAMYLCATSRDRGYYGYTFGSGTRLTVV.

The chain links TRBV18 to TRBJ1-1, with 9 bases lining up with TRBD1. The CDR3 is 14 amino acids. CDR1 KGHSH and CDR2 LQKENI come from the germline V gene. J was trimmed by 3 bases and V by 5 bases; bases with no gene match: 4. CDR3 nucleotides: TGTGCCAGCTCATTCAACAGGGGGCACACTGAAGCTTTCTTT. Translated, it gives CASSFNRGHTEAFF.

The CDR3 DNA reads as TGTGCCAGCAGCTTCGACAGGGGGAACACTGAAGCTTTCTTT. This translates into CASSFDRGNTEAFF. V gene TRBV7-2 combines with J gene TRBJ1-1, with 8 bases identical to TRBD1. Germline V gene data show CDR1 as SGHTA and CDR2 as FQGNSA. The V gene end was trimmed by 3 bases and the J gene end by 1 base; junction bases not matched to a gene: 1. The CDR3 spans 14 residues.

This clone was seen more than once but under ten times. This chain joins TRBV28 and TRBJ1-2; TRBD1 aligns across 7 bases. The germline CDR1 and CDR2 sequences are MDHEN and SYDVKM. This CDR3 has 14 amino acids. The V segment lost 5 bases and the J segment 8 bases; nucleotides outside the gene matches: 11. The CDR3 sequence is CASSVQGQRGGYTF. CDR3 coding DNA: TGTGCCAGCAGTGTCCAGGGACAGAGGGGGGGCTACACCTTC.

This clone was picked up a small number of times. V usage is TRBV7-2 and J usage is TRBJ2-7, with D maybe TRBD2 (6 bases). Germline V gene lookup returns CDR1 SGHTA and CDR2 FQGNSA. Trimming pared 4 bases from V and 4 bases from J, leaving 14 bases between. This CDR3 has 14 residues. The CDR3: CASSSYGGEYEQYF. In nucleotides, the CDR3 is TGTGCCAGCAGCTCTTACGGGGGAGAATACGAGCAGTACTTC.

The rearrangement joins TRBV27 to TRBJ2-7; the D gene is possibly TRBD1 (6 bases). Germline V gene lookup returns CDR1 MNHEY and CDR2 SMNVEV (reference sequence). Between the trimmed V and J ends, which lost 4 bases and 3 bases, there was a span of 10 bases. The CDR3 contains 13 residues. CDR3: CASSSRQDYEQYF. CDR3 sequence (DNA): TGTGCCAGCAGTTCCAGACAGGACTACGAGCAGTACTTC.

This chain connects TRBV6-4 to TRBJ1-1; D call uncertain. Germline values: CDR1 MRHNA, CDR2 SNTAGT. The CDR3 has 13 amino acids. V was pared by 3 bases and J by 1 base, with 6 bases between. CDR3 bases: TGTGCCAGCAGTGAAACGAGGAACACTGAAGCTTTCTTT. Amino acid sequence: CASSETRNTEAFF.

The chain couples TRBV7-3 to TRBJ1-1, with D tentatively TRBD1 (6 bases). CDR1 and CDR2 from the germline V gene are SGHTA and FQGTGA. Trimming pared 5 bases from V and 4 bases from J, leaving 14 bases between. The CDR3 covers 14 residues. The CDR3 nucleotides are TGTGCCAGCAGCCCCCTAGGGGGGGGCACTGAAGCTTTCTTT. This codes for CASSPLGGGTEAFF.

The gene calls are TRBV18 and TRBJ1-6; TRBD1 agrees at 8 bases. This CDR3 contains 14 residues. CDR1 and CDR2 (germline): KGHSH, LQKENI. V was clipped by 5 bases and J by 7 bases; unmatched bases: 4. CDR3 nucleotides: TGTGCCAGCTCATCGACAGGGGCGAATTCACCCCTCCACTTT. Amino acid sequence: CASSSTGANSPLHF.

The CDR3 DNA sequence: TGTGCCAGCAGCTTAGTTCCGGGGGCGAACATTCAGTACTTC. This codes for CASSLVPGANIQYF. V and J are TRBV11-2 and TRBJ2-4; D tentatively fits TRBD1 or TRBD2 (6 bases each). The germline V gene encodes CDR1 SGHAT and CDR2 FQNNGV. Trimming took 1 base from V and 7 from J, leaving 11 bases between them. The CDR3 has 14 amino acids.

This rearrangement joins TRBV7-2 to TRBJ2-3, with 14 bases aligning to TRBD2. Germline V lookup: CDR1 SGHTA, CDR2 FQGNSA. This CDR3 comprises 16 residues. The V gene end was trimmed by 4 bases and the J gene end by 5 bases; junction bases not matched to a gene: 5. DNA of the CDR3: TGTGCCAGCAGCTCCGGACTAGCGGGAGGTCTAGATACGCAGTATTTT. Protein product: CASSSGLAGGLDTQYF.

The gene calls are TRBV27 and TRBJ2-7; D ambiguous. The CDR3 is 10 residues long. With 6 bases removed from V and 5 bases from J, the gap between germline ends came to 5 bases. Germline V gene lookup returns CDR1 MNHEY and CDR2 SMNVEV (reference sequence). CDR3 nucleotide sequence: TGTGCCAGCAGCACTAACGAGCAGTACTTC. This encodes CASSTNEQYF.

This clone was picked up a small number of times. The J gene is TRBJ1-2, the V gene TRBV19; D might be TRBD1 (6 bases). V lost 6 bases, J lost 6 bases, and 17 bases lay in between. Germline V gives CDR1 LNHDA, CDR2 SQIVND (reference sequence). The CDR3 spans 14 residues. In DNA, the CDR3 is TGTGCCAGTAGCCCAGGGGCGGTTTCAAATGGCTACACCTTC. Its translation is CASSPGAVSNGYTF.

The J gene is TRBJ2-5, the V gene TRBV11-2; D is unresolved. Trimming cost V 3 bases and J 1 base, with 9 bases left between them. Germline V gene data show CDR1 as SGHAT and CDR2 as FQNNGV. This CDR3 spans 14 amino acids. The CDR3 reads CASSLTLSQETQYF. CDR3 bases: TGTGCCAGCAGCTTGACCCTGAGCCAAGAGACCCAGTACTTC. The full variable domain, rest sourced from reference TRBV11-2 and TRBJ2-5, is EAGVAQSPRYKIIEKRQSVAFWCNPISGHATLYWYQQILGQGPKLLIQFQNNGVVDDSQLPKDRFSAERLKGVDSTLKIQPAKLEDSAVYLCASSLTLSQETQYFGPGTRLLVL.

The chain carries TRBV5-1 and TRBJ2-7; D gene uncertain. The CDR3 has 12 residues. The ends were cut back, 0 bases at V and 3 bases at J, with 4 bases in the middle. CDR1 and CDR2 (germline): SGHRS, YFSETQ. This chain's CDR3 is CASSLDFYEQYF. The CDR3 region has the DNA TGCGCCAGCAGCTTGGACTTCTACGAGCAGTACTTC.

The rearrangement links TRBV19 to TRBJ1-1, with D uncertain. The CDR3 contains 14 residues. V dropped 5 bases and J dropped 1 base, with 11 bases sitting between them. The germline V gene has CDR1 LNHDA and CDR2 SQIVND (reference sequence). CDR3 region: CASSRQVRNTEAFF. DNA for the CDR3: TGTGCCAGTAGTCGGCAGGTGAGGAACACTGAAGCTTTCTTT.

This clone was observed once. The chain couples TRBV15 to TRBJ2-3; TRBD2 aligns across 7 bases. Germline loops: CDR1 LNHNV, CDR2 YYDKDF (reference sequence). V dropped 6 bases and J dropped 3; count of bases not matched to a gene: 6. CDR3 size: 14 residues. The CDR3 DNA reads TGTGCCACCAGGCCACTAGCGATGACAGATACGCAGTATTTT. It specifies CATRPLAMTDTQYF.

The DNA of the CDR3 is TGTGCCAGCTCACCACCGAGAGGCCGGGAAGCTAACTATGGCTACACCTTC. It is translated as CASSPPRGREANYGYTF. This chain joins TRBV18 and TRBJ1-2; no clear D gene. V was pared by 0 bases and J by 0 bases, with 14 bases between. Looked up from germline, CDR1 is KGHSH and CDR2 is LQKENI. The length of the CDR3 is 17 residues.

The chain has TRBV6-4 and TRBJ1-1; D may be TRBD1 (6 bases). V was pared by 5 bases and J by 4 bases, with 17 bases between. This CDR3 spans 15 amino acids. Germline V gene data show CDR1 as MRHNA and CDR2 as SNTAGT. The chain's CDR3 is CASSPQGGATTEAFF. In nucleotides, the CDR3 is TGTGCCAGCAGTCCCCAAGGGGGGGCGACCACTGAAGCTTTCTTT.

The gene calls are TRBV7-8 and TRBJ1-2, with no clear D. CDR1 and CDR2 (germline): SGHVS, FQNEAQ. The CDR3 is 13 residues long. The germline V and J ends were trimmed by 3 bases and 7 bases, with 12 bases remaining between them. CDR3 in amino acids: CASSFGFISGYTF. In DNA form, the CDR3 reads TGTGCCAGCAGCTTCGGGTTTATTAGTGGCTACACCTTC.

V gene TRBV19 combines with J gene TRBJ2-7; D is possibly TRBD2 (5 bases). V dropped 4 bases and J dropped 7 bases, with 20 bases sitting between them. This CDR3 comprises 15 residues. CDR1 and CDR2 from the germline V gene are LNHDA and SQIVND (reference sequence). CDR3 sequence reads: CASSTDLTGSWEQYF. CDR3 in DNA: TGTGCCAGTAGTACTGACTTAACGGGGAGTTGGGAGCAGTACTTC.

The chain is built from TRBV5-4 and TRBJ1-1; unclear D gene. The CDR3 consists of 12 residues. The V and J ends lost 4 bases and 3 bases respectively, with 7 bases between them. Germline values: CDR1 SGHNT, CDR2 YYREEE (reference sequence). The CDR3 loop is CASSLGDTEAFF. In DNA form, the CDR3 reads TGTGCCAGCAGCCTCGGTGACACTGAAGCTTTCTTT.

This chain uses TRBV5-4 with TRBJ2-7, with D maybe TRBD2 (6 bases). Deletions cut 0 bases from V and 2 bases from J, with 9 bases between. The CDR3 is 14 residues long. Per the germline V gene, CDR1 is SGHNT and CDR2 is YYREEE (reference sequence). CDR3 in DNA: TGTGCCAGCAGCTTGGGGACGGGGGCCTACGAGCAGTACTTC. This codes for CASSLGTGAYEQYF.

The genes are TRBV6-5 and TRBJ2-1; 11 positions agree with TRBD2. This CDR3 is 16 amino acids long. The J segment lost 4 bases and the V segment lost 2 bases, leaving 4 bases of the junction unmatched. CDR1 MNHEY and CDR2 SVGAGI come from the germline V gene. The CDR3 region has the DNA TGTGCCAGCAGTTACGCAACTAGCGGGAGTTACAATGAGCAGTTCTTC. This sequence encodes CASSYATSGSYNEQFF.

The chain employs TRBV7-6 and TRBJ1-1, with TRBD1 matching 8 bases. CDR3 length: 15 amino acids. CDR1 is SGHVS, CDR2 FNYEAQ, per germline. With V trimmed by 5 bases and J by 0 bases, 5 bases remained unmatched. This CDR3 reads CASSPRTGMNTEAFF. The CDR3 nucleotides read TGTGCCAGCAGCCCAAGGACAGGGATGAACACTGAAGCTTTCTTT.

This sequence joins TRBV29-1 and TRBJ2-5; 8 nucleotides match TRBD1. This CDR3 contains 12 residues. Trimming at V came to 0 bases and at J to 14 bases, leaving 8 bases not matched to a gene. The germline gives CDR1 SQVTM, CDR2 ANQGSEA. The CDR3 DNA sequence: TGCAGCGTTGAAGAGGACAGGGAGGTTCGATACTTC. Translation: CSVEEDREVRYF.

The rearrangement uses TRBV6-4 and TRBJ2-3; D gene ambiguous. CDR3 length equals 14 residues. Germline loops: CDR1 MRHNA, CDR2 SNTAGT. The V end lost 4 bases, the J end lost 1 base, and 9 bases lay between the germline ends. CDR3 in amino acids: CASSGGIGTDTQYF. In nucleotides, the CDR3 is TGTGCCAGCAGTGGAGGAATTGGCACAGATACGCAGTATTTT.

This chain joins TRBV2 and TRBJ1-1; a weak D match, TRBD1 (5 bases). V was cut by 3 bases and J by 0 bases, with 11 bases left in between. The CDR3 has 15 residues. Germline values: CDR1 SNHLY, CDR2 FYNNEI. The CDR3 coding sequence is TGTGCCAGCAGTGATGGGTGGGGCTTGAACACTGAAGCTTTCTTT. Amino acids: CASSDGWGLNTEAFF.

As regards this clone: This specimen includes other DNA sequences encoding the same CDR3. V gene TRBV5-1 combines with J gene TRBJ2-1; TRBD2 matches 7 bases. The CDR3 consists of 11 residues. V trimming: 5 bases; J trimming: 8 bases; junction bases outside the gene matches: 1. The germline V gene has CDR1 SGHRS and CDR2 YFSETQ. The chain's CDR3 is CASSGGDEQFF. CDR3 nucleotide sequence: TGCGCCAGCAGTGGGGGGGATGAGCAGTTCTTC.